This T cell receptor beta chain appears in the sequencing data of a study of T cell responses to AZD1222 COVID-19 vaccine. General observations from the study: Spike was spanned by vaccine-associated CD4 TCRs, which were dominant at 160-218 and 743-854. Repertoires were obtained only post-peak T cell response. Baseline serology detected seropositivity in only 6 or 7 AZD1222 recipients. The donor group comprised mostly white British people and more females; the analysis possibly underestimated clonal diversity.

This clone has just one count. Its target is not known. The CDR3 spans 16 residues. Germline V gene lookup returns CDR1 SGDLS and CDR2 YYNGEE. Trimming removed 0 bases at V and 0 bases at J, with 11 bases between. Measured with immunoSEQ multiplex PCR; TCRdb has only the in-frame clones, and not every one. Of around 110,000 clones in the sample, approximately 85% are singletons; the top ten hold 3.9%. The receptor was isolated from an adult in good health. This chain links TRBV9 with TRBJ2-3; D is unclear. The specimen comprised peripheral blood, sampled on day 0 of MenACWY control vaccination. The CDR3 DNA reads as TGTGCCAGCAGCGTAGAGGCAGCCATCAGCACAGATACGCAGTATTTT. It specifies CASSVEAAISTDTQYF.